Detailed here is one T cell receptor (beta chain). The germline V gene encodes CDR1 DFQATT and CDR2 SNEGSKA (reference sequence). CDR3 length: 16 amino acids. Trimming cost V 4 bases and J 7 bases, with 23 bases left between them. Using its own MiXCR run on the RT-PCR reads, TCRdb lists one record per CDR3 protein. The sample yields about 680,000 distinct CDR3 sequences, 14% seen once. The TCR sequence derives from a female donor in good health, serving as a healthy control. The rearrangement joins TRBV20-1 to TRBJ2-1; D gene unclear. What was sequenced was memory CD4+ T cells from blood. This CDR3 reads CSANPWVAATINEQFF. The CDR3, as DNA: TGCAGTGCTAACCCGTGGGTGGCGGCCACCATAAATGAGCAGTTCTTC.